One and the same sample provided the 22 T cell receptor beta chains below, sequenced in a study of monozygotic twins with inflammatory bowel disease. TCRdb reanalyzed the 5' RACE reads, giving one entry per CDR3 protein sequence and no DNA. Recorded for this sample: around 380,000 distinct CDR3 sequences. The sequenced sample was blood. These receptors originate from a human donor with ulcerative colitis or Crohn's disease, or a healthy co-twin of an affected twin (not recorded which).

The chain joins TRBV20-1 to TRBJ1-2; the TCRdb call, TRBD1, lacks DNA for checking. Germline-derived CDR1 and CDR2 are DFQATT and SNEGSKA (reference sequence). This CDR3 is built from 17 residues. CDR3 residues: CSAIGDPGGAPLYGYTF.

The chain uses TRBV2 and TRBJ2-7; TCRdb's D call of TRBD2 is untestable without DNA. This CDR3 has 14 amino acids. The germline V gene has CDR1 SNHLY and CDR2 FYNNEI. The CDR3 protein is CASSARGPPYEQYF.

The rearrangement uses TRBV20-1 and TRBJ2-6; absent DNA, TCRdb's TRBD1 call cannot be checked. The CDR3 runs to 16 residues. The germline CDR1 and CDR2 sequences are DFQATT and SNEGSKA (reference sequence). CDR3 region: CSARWTGRSGANVLTF.

The chain recombines TRBV21-1 with TRBJ2-5; TCRdb indicates TRBD1, and absent DNA this call remains unverified. TRBV21-1 is assigned pseudogene status. The CDR3 is 13 residues long. This CDR3 reads CASSPDREETQYF.

The chain has TRBV7-9 and TRBJ2-7. CDR1 SEHNR and CDR2 FQNEAQ come from the germline V gene (reference sequence). This CDR3 is built from 15 residues. CDR3 in amino acids: CASSLEPRTSYEQYF.

The rearrangement joins TRBV5-1 to TRBJ1-3. CDR3 size: 16 residues. CDR1 and CDR2 (germline): SGHRS, YFSETQ. CDR3 protein: CASSFGMDFSGNTIYF. The full variable domain, in which reference TRBV5-1 and TRBJ1-3 provide the parts outside the CDR3, is KAGVTQTPRYLIKTRGQQVTLSCSPISGHRSVSWYQQTPGQGLQFLFEYFSETQRNKGNFPGRFSGRQFSNSRSEMNVSTLELGDSALYLCASSFGMDFSGNTIYFGEGSWLTVV.

This chain uses TRBV7-2 with TRBJ2-1; absent DNA, TCRdb's TRBD1 call cannot be checked. The germline V gene has CDR1 SGHTA and CDR2 FQGNSA. This CDR3 is 13 amino acids long. CDR3 amino acids: CASRFNQGNEQFF.

The chain is built from TRBV20-1 and TRBJ2-7; TCRdb's D call, TRBD2, is unchecked because there is no DNA. This CDR3 is 11 amino acids long. Germline V gives CDR1 DFQATT, CDR2 SNEGSKA (reference sequence). The chain's CDR3 is CSSGRPYEQYF.

V gene TRBV27 combines with J gene TRBJ2-6. The length of the CDR3 is 16 residues. Germline values: CDR1 MNHEY, CDR2 SMNVEV (reference sequence). This chain's CDR3 is CASSFRLTSGANVLTF.

The rearrangement links TRBV2 to TRBJ1-6. Germline V gives CDR1 SNHLY, CDR2 FYNNEI. This CDR3 region has 17 residues. CDR3 sequence: CASILEGSALPNSPLHF.

V and J are TRBV12-3 or TRBV12-4 and TRBJ1-4. The CDR3 totals 13 residues. CDR3 region: CASALGLGEKLFF.

This chain joins TRBV24-1 and TRBJ2-5. Germline CDR1 and CDR2: KGHDR and SFDVKD. This CDR3 is 13 amino acids long. The chain's CDR3 is CATSHQYQETQYF.

The V gene is TRBV11-2, the J gene TRBJ1-1; TCRdb names TRBD1, which stays unverified in the absence of DNA. Germline V gene data show CDR1 as SGHAT and CDR2 as FQNNGV. The CDR3 contains 15 residues. This CDR3 is CASSLRGARNTEAFF. Filled out from reference TRBV11-2 and TRBJ1-1, the complete variable domain reads EAGVAQSPRYKIIEKRQSVAFWCNPISGHATLYWYQQILGQGPKLLIQFQNNGVVDDSQLPKDRFSAERLKGVDSTLKIQPAKLEDSAVYLCASSLRGARNTEAFFGQGTRLTVV.

The chain joins TRBV12-3 or TRBV12-4 to TRBJ2-1; the D call of TRBD2 rests on TCRdb alone, since no DNA is present to check it. This CDR3 has 16 amino acids. CDR3: CASSFFLAGGPHEQFF.

The CDR3 reads CASSPWGGATSGANVLTF. The J gene is TRBJ2-6, the V gene TRBV27; the TCRdb call, TRBD1, lacks DNA for checking. Germline assignment: CDR1 MNHEY and CDR2 SMNVEV (reference sequence). This CDR3 comprises 18 residues.

The rearrangement joins TRBV28 to TRBJ2-7. Germline loops: CDR1 MDHEN, CDR2 SYDVKM. The CDR3 is made up of 13 amino acids. The CDR3: CASSPQVLNEQYF.

The chain is built from TRBV5-1 and TRBJ1-1. This CDR3 spans 15 amino acids. Germline V gives CDR1 SGHRS, CDR2 YFSETQ. The CDR3 sequence: CASRAGGGVGTEAFF.

This chain joins TRBV30 and TRBJ1-5; the TRBD1 assignment by TCRdb is unverifiable without DNA. The germline V gene encodes CDR1 GTSNPN and CDR2 SVGIG (reference sequence). The CDR3 extends over 16 amino acids. The CDR3 region is CAWGQGASSSNQPQHF.

The rearrangement uses TRBV19 and TRBJ1-5; TCRdb calls TRBD1, which cannot be checked without DNA. The V gene's germline CDR1 is LNHDA and CDR2 SQIVND (reference sequence). The CDR3 runs 15 residues. The CDR3 here is CASNTDRGRNQPQHF.

The chain employs TRBV19 and TRBJ2-2; checking the TCRdb D call of TRBD2 is not possible without DNA. CDR3 length equals 18 residues. CDR1 is LNHDA and CDR2 is SQIVND in the germline V gene (reference sequence). CDR3 sequence reads: CASSKIAGGYANTGELFF.

The chain recombines TRBV2 with TRBJ1-1; the D call of TRBD1 rests on TCRdb alone, since no DNA is present to check it. This CDR3 is built from 13 residues. In germline, CDR1 is SNHLY, CDR2 FYNNEI. Here the CDR3 reads CATAQGAWTEAFF.

This chain's CDR3 is CASSRRNTEAFF. V usage is TRBV5-8 and J usage is TRBJ1-1. The CDR3 length is 12 residues. Per the germline V gene, CDR1 is SGHTS and CDR2 is YDEGEE.